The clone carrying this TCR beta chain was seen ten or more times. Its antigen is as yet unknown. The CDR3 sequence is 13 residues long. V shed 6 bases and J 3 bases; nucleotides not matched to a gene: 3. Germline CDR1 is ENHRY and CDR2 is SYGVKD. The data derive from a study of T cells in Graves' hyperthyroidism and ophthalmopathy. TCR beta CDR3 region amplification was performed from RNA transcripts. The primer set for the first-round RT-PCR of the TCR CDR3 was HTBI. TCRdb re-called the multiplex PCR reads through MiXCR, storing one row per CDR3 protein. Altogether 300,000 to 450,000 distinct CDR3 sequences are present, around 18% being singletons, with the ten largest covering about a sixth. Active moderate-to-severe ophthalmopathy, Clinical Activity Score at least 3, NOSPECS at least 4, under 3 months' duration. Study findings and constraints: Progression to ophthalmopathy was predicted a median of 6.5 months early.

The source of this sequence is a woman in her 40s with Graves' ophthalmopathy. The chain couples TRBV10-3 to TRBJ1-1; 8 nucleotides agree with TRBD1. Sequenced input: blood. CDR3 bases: TGTGCCATCAGGCCGACAGGGGACACTGAAGCTTTCTTT. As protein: CAIRPTGDTEAFF.